The 2 T cell receptor beta chains presented below share a single source sample, sequenced in a study of response to subunit inactivated influenza vaccine. TCRdb recomputed calls from the RT-PCR reads with MiXCR, one row per CDR3 protein. The table includes roughly 650,000 distinct CDR3 sequences, more than 15% detected once. Sample: PBMCs from blood, taken less than 13 days after vaccination. These receptors all stem from a man in his fifties or sixties who received an inactivated influenza vaccine.

The chain joins TRBV12-3 or TRBV12-4 to TRBJ1-1, with 8 positions matching TRBD1. This CDR3 has 14 amino acids. The ends lost 6 bases at V and 4 bases at J; junction bases unmatched: 7. The CDR3 DNA is TGTGCCAGCAGCCGGGACAGGTGGACCACTGAAGCTTTCTTT. It yields the protein CASSRDRWTTEAFF.

This clonotype appeared a few times. The genes are TRBV6-1 and TRBJ1-1; 10 bases are a match to TRBD1. The length of the CDR3 is 14 residues. V gave up 3 bases and J gave up 6 bases; unmatched junction bases: 4. Germline lookup yields CDR1 MNHNS and CDR2 SASEGT. The CDR3 nucleotides read TGTGCCAGCAGTGATTCCGGGACAGGGGCTGAAGCTTTCTTT. It specifies CASSDSGTGAEAFF.